This paragraph covers one TCR beta chain sequence. This sample stems from a study of blood T cell repertoires in COVID-19. Overall study context: COVID-19 samples, acute and convalescent, were from the United States, Italy and Spain.

Trimming removed 0 bases from V and 5 bases from J; junction bases left unmatched: 9. The CDR3 consists of 17 residues. Germline CDR1 and CDR2: SNHLY and FYNNEI. Sequenced by immunoSEQ multiplex PCR; TCRdb stores in-frame clones only, minus some. The table lists approximately 76,000 clones, around 85% of them singletons. The sequenced sample was peripheral blood. This clonotype originated in a man older than 75 in a cohort sampled during active COVID-19. The J gene is TRBJ1-5, the V gene TRBV2; TRBD1 agrees at 8 bases. The CDR3 coding sequence is TGTGCCAGCAGTGAAGCGCTTTCAGGGGGCGAGTATCAGCCCCAGCATTTT. This translates into CASSEALSGGEYQPQHF.